The source of this TCR beta chain is a study of blood T cell repertoires in COVID-19. Seattle cases were enrolled at active infection and followed longitudinally. Data came from immunoSEQ multiplex PCR; TCRdb stores just in-frame clones and leaves some out. The sample has a few hundred thousand clones; roughly 90% are singletons. The CDR3 has 15 residues. Germline CDR1 is SGHDT and CDR2 is YYEEEE. Trimming pared 4 bases from V and 2 bases from J, leaving 13 bases between. Sequenced sample: peripheral blood. The chain is built from TRBV5-6 and TRBJ1-3; the D gene is possibly TRBD1 (5 bases). This receptor was taken from a woman aged 30 to 39 with COVID-19, enrolled during active disease. The CDR3 DNA is TGTGCCAGCAGCCCCTCTTGGGGGGCTGGAAACACCATATATTTT. It encodes CASSPSWGAGNTIYF.